This TCR beta chain originates from a study of cytomegalovirus exposure and HLA in healthy donors. PCR was performed using 60 Vbeta and 13 Jbeta primers. Data came from immunoSEQ multiplex PCR; TCRdb stores just in-frame clones and leaves some out. The table has fewer than 110,000 clones, 76% seen once; the top ten hold 4.1%. The germline gives CDR1 MNHEY, CDR2 SMNVEV (reference sequence). J gave up 6 bases and V 6 bases, and 8 bases lay outside the gene matches. The CDR3 runs 15 residues. This clone was recorded only once. The sample comprised PBMCs. The clonotype was recovered from a man in his forties in good health and CMV-seronegative. The chain employs TRBV27 and TRBJ1-6; TRBD1 aligns across 7 bases. In DNA form, the CDR3 reads TGTGCCAGCAGCCTCAGGGACAGATTTAATTCACCCCTCCACTTT. Its protein product is CASSLRDRFNSPLHF.